This T cell receptor beta chain stems from a study of graft-versus-host responses after intestinal transplantation. The wider study: Anti-thymocyte globulin induction, then tacrolimus and steroids for about 3 years, went to all recipients.

This clone was detected a few times. Stimulators, about 200,000 irradiated and violet-dye-labeled cells, were plated with about 200,000 CFSE-labeled responder cells. This CDR3 has 14 amino acids. Trimming pared 6 bases from V and 4 bases from J, leaving 15 bases between. The germline V gene encodes CDR1 MNHNS and CDR2 SASEGT. Produced via immunoSEQ multiplex PCR; TCRdb's table is partial and in-frame only. The repertoire holds around 15,000 clones, with roughly a third as singletons. Sequenced material: alloreactive CD4+ T cells from a mixed lymphocyte reaction culture, taken before intestinal transplant. The subset: CFSE-low proliferating T cells sorted from roughly 6-day pre-transplant mixed lymphocyte reaction (GvH or HvG direction). The sequence was obtained from a human patient who received an intestinal transplant. The V call is TRBV6-1, the J call TRBJ1-2; D unresolved. The CDR3 DNA sequence: TGTGCCAGCAGCGGTTCCGGGGAGGTCTATGGCTACACCTTC. The encoded protein is CASSGSGEVYGYTF.